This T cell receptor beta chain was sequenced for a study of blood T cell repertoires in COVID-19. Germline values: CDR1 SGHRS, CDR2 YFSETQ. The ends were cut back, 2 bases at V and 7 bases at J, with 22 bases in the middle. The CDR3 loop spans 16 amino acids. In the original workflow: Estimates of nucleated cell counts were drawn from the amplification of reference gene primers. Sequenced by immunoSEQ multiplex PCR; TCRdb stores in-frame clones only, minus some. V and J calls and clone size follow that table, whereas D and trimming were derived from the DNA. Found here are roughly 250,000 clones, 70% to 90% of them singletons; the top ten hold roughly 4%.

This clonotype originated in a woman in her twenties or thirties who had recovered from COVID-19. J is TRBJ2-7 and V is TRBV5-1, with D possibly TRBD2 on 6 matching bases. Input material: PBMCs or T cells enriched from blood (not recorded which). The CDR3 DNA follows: TGCGCCAGCAGCTTCGCGCCTAGCGCCCAGGACGAGGAGCAGTACTTC. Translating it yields CASSFAPSAQDEEQYF.